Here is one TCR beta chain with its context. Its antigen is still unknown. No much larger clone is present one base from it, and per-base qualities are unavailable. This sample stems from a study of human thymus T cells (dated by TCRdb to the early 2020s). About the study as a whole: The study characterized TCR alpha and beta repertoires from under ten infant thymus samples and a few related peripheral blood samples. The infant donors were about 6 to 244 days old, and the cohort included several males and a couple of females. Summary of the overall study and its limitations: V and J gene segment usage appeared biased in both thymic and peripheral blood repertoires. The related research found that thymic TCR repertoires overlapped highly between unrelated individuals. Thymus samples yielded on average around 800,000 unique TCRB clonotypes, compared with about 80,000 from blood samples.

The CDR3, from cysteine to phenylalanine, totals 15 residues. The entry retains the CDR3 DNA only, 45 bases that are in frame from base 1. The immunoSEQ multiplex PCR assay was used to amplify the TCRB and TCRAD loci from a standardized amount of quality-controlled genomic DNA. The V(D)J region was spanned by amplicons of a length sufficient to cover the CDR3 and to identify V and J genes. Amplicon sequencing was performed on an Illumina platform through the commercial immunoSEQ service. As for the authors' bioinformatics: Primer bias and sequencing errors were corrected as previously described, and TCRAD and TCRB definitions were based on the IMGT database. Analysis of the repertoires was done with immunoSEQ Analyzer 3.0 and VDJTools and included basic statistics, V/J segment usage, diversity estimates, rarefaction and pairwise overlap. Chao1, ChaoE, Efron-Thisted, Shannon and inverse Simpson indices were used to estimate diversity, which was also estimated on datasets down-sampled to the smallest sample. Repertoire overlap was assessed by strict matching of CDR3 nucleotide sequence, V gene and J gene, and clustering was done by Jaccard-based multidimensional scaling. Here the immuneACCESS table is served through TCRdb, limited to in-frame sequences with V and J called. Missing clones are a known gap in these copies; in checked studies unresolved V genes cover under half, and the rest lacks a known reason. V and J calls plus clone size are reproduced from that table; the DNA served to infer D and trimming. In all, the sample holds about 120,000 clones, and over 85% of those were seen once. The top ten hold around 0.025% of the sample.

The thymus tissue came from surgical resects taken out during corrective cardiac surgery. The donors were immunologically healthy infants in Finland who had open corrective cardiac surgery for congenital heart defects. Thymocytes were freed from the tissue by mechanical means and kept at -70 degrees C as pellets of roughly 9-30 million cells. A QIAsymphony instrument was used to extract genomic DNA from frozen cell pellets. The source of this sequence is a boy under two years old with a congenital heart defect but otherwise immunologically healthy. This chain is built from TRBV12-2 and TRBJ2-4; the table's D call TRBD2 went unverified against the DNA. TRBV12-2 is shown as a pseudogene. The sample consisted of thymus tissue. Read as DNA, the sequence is TGTGCAAGTCGCAAACGGGCCCACCGGGAGAACATTCAGTACTTC. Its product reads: CASRKRAHRENIQYF.